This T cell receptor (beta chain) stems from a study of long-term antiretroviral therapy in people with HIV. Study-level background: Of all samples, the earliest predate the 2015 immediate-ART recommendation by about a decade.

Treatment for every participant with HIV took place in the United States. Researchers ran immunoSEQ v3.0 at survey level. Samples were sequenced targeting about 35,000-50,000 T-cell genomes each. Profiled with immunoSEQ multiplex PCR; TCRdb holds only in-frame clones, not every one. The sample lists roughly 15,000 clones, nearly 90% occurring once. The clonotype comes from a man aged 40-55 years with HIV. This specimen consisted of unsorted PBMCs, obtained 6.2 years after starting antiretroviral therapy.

DNA for the CDR3: TGTGCCTGGGACGGGACAGGCGACAATGAGCAGTTCTTC. It encodes CAWDGTGDNEQFF. This rearrangement joins TRBV30 to TRBJ2-1; 8 bases map to TRBD1. Trimming took 5 bases from V and 5 from J; bases not matched to a gene: 5. Germline values: CDR1 GTSNPN, CDR2 SVGIG (reference sequence). The CDR3 length is 13 residues.